The clone carrying this T cell receptor (beta chain) was seen only a few times. Its matching antigen is unknown. This specimen comes from a study of blood T cells in healthy people across ages. Study-level information: Capture by template switching was about one barcoded beta molecule per two T cells.

Every sample gave at least 5 micrograms of total RNA when it was extracted. Trimming cost V 5 bases and J 0 bases, with 10 bases left between them. CDR1 and CDR2 (germline): MNHEY, SVGEGT. CDR3 length: 14 residues. PCR was performed a second time for roughly 7 to 12 cycles using a sample-barcoded 5' primer and a J-beta primer mix. Each CDR3 protein is one row after TCRdb ran MiXCR on the 5' RACE reads. Of around 800,000 distinct CDR3 sequences in the sample, more than 40% were seen once. Study findings and constraints: Observed TCR beta diversity showed a strong correlation with the percentage of naive T cells as measured by flow cytometry. Per million T cells, TCR beta diversity dropped about linearly as age rose.

The sequenced material came from blood. This chain uses TRBV6-2 or TRBV6-3 with TRBJ1-1; D is unclear. This TCR came from a man in his sixties in good health. CDR3 coding DNA: TGTGCCAGCAGTCTATACGGGGTGAACACTGAAGCTTTCTTT. This translates into CASSLYGVNTEAFF.